The clone carrying this T cell receptor (beta chain) was seen many times. Antigen specificity is unknown. RNA transcripts gave rise to amplified TCR beta CDR3 regions. Researchers ran a first-round RT-PCR on the TCR CDR3 using the HTBI primer set. TCRdb recomputed calls from the multiplex PCR reads with MiXCR, one row per CDR3 protein. The table has a few hundred thousand distinct CDR3 sequences, around 20% seen once; the top ten hold about a quarter. Uncontrolled infection, other autoimmune disease, pregnancy or lactation barred patients from enrollment. These data originate in a study of T cells in Graves' hyperthyroidism and ophthalmopathy. Study-wide points: A median roughly six months before onset, the model predicted ophthalmopathy.

The TCR comes from a man aged 18 to 29 with Graves' hyperthyroidism. The sample taken for sequencing was blood.

CDR3: CASSQSGQGATSPLHF. The CDR3 nucleotides read TGCGCCAGCAGCCAGTCGGGACAGGGGGCGACGTCACCCCTCCACTTT. The chain couples TRBV4-1 to TRBJ1-6, with 12 bases aligning to TRBD1. V lost 3 bases to trimming and J lost 10 bases; unmatched junction nucleotides: 7. The germline gives CDR1 MGHRA, CDR2 YSYEKL. The CDR3 runs 16 residues.